The rows below give T cell receptor beta chains drawn from one sample of a study of OX40 agonist ivuxolimab in advanced cancers. The table came from immunoSEQ multiplex PCR; TCRdb's copy has only in-frame clones and leaves some out. The data show about 90,000 clones, around 91% seen once. This material consisted of CD4+ or CD8+ T cells sorted from blood, taken in a trial of the OX40 agonist ivuxolimab. The receptor source for this set is an adult with an advanced solid tumor such as melanoma, head and neck, liver or kidney cancer. Both conserved end residues are trimmed from each CDR3.

J gene,V gene,CDR3 protein
TRBJ1-5,TRBV15,ATSRDLKPDRGNQPQH
TRBJ1-1,TRBV5-1,ASSTGQGRYYTEAF
TRBJ2-5,TRBV11-1,ASSLQGARETQY
TRBJ1-4,TRBV5-1,ASSEQGREKLF
TRBJ2-2,TRBV7-9,ASRPGLAETITGELF
TRBJ2-3,TRBV4-1,ASSLRDRGGTDTQY
-,TRBV5-4,ASSSQTSYEQY
TRBJ1-1,TRBV6-6,ASTPGGTEAF
TRBJ2-7,TRBV18,ASSPGNSYEQY
TRBJ1-3,TRBV5-1,ASSLQPGGGNTIY
TRBJ1-2,TRBV5-1,ASSYGGGVDPNGYT
TRBJ2-3,TRBV11-2,ASSLTRPRGQLVYTQY
TRBJ2-1,TRBV18,ASSPAEGGPTINNEQF
TRBJ1-2,TRBV27,ASTQANGAEGYT
TRBJ2-1,TRBV5-8,ASSLARTSGIQDEQF
TRBJ2-2,TRBV5-1,ASRLTGADGELF
TRBJ1-1,TRBV28,ASSLLMGSRAF
TRBJ1-4,TRBV5-1,ASRTGFTNEKLF
TRBJ2-3,TRBV29-1,SVEGYPSTDTQY
TRBJ2-5,TRBV29-1,SDVPSGRQETQY